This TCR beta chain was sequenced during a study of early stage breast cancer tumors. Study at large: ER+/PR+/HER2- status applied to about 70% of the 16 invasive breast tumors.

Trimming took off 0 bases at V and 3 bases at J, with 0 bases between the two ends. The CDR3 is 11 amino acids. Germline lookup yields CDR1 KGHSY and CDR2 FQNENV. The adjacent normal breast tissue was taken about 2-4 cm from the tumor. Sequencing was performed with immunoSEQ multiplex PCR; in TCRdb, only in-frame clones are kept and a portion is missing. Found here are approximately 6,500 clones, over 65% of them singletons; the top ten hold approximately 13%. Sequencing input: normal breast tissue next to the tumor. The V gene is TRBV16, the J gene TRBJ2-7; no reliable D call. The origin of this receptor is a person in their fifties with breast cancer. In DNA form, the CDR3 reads TGTGCCAGCAGCCAATCCTACGAGCAGTACTTC. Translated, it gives CASSQSYEQYF.